Each of the 30 T cell receptor beta chains below was sequenced from the same sample in a study of PD-1 blockade in classical Hodgkin lymphoma. The assay was immunoSEQ multiplex PCR, and TCRdb's table has in-frame clones only and misses some. This sample has 50,000 to 65,000 clones; about 88% occur once, and the top ten carry 5.4%. There was relapse after autologous stem cell transplantation in every patient, and there was variation in brentuximab vedotin exposure. The sequenced sample was peripheral blood mononuclear cells (PBMCs), obtained before the second cycle of nivolumab. The receptor set was obtained from a human donor with classical Hodgkin lymphoma.

This chain joins TRBV6-5 and TRBJ2-1; TRBD2 agrees at 12 bases. Per the germline V gene, CDR1 is MNHEY and CDR2 is SVGAGI. V shed 6 bases and J 5 bases; nucleotides not matched to a gene: 2. The CDR3 consists of 14 residues. Written as DNA, the CDR3 is TGTGCCAGCAGCAGACTAGCGGGGGACAATGAGCAGTTCTTC. This gives the protein CASSRLAGDNEQFF.

The count of this clone is one. The chain couples TRBV5-1 to TRBJ2-3; 8 bases are a match to TRBD2. The trim removed 2 bases at V and 6 bases at J, leaving 8 bases unmatched. This CDR3 contains 15 residues. The germline V gene has CDR1 SGHRS and CDR2 YFSETQ. CDR3 nucleotides: TGCGCCAGCAGCTTCATGGGCGGGGGGCAGGATACGCAGTATTTT. Its translation: CASSFMGGGQDTQYF.

The CDR3 loop reads CASRGGAADTQYF. The CDR3 nucleotides are TGCGCCAGCAGAGGGGGGGCCGCAGATACGCAGTATTTT. J is TRBJ2-3 and V is TRBV5-1; TRBD2 is a possible D gene (7 bases). Trimming removed 5 bases at V and 4 bases at J, with 11 bases between. Per the germline V gene, CDR1 is SGHRS and CDR2 is YFSETQ. This CDR3 is built from 13 residues.

The count of this clone is one. The genes are TRBV5-5 and TRBJ2-5, with D maybe TRBD1 (5 bases). Trimming cost V 1 base and J 2 bases, with 15 bases left between them. The CDR3 contains 16 residues. From germline, CDR1 is SGHKS and CDR2 YYEKEE (reference sequence). Here the CDR3 reads CASSLSPGHDQETQYF. The CDR3 coding sequence is TGTGCCAGCAGCTTGAGTCCAGGGCATGATCAAGAGACCCAGTACTTC.

The chain is built from TRBV6-5 and TRBJ1-4; D unresolved. The CDR3 spans 14 residues. The germline V and J ends were trimmed by 3 bases and 6 bases, with 11 bases remaining between them. Germline V gene sequence: CDR1 MNHEY, CDR2 SVGAGI. CDR3 amino acids: CASSYGFSHEKLFF. The CDR3 coding sequence is TGTGCCAGCAGTTATGGGTTCTCCCATGAAAAACTGTTTTTT.

V and J are TRBV18 and TRBJ2-1; D is possibly TRBD2 (6 bases). Germline V lookup: CDR1 KGHSH, CDR2 LQKENI. This CDR3 has 12 residues. V shed 9 bases and J shed 1 base, with 7 bases lying between them. CDR3 DNA: TGTGCCAGTCGGGAGTCCTACAATGAGCAGTTCTTC. It codes for CASRESYNEQFF.

This clone was detected a few times. CDR3 sequence (DNA): TGTGCCAGTAAGGGTCTTGGGGGCACAGATACGCAGTATTTT. It encodes CASKGLGGTDTQYF. The chain uses TRBV19 and TRBJ2-3; no clear D gene. The CDR3 runs to 14 residues. V lost 7 bases to trimming and J lost 1 base, with 12 bases between them. From germline, CDR1 is LNHDA and CDR2 SQIVND (reference sequence).

The chain combines TRBV19 with TRBJ1-2; TRBD1 might be the D (5 bases). This CDR3 is built from 13 residues. Germline-derived CDR1 and CDR2 are LNHDA and SQIVND (reference sequence). V lost 5 bases and J lost 4, with 11 bases in between. CDR3 residues: CASSPTVSYGYTF. In DNA, the CDR3 is TGTGCCAGTAGTCCGACAGTTAGCTATGGCTACACCTTC.

This chain joins TRBV2 and TRBJ1-5, with 7 bases that match TRBD1. The V segment lost 8 bases and the J segment 0 bases; nucleotides outside the gene matches: 1. This CDR3 contains 13 residues. The germline gives CDR1 SNHLY, CDR2 FYNNEI. CDR3 nucleotide sequence: TGTGCCAGCGACAGGGATAGCAATCAGCCCCAGCATTTT. Residues: CASDRDSNQPQHF. Together with reference TRBV2 and TRBJ1-5, the CDR3 gives the full variable domain: EPEVTQTPSHQVTQMGQEVILRCVPISNHLYFYWYRQILGQKVEFLVSFYNNEISEKSEIFDDQFSVERPDGSNFTLKIRSTKLEDSAMYFCASDRDSNQPQHFGDGTRLSIL.

This chain links TRBV5-1 with TRBJ2-2; a possible D gene is TRBD2 (6 bases). This CDR3 contains 14 residues. Germline V lookup: CDR1 SGHRS, CDR2 YFSETQ. Trimming took 1 base from V and 7 from J, leaving 11 bases between them. CDR3 residues: CASSLSPGDGELFF. CDR3 bases: TGCGCCAGCAGCTTGTCACCGGGGGACGGGGAGCTGTTTTTT.

CDR3 in amino acids: CASSYGRGSAGELFF. In DNA, the CDR3 is TGTGCCAGCAGTTACGGTCGCGGGAGTGCCGGGGAGCTGTTTTTT. The chain combines TRBV6-6 with TRBJ2-2, with 7 positions matching TRBD2. The CDR3 is made up of 15 amino acids. V gave up 2 bases and J gave up 6 bases; unmatched junction bases: 6. Germline CDR1 MNHNY, CDR2 SVGAGI (reference sequence).

This clone is deemed medium-sized. The V call is TRBV9, the J call TRBJ1-3; D ambiguous. The CDR3 runs 14 residues. V was clipped by 0 bases and J by 4 bases, with 8 bases between them. CDR1 and CDR2 from the germline V gene are SGDLS and YYNGEE. The CDR3 DNA sequence: TGTGCCAGCAGCGTAGACGGCAGGGGAAACACCATATATTTT. Its protein product is CASSVDGRGNTIYF.

The chain links TRBV25-1 to TRBJ2-1; perhaps D is TRBD1 or TRBD2 (6 bases each). V shed 6 bases and J shed 2 bases, with 14 bases lying between them. Germline V gene data show CDR1 as MGHDK and CDR2 as SYGVNS. The CDR3 covers 15 residues. CDR3 loop: CASSPGAYPYNEQFF. The CDR3 bases are TGTGCCAGCAGCCCGGGGGCGTACCCCTACAATGAGCAGTTCTTC.

This chain joins TRBV6-1 and TRBJ2-1; 11 bases are shared with TRBD1. CDR1 is MNHNS and CDR2 is SASEGT in the germline V gene. The J segment lost 9 bases and the V segment lost 1 base, leaving 2 bases of the junction unmatched. There are 14 residues in the CDR3. In DNA, the CDR3 is TGTGCCAGCAGTGAAGGGACAGGGGGCGGTGAGCAGTTCTTC. Its translation: CASSEGTGGGEQFF.

J is TRBJ1-5 and V is TRBV7-2; TRBD1 might be the D (5 bases). The V gene lost 5 bases and the J gene lost 4 bases, with 15 bases spanning the gap. The CDR3 length is 15 residues. CDR1 and CDR2 (germline): SGHTA, FQGNSA. The CDR3 region is CASSRPGLPNQPQHF. In DNA, the CDR3 is TGTGCCAGCAGCCGTCCGGGACTGCCTAATCAGCCCCAGCATTTT.

V gene TRBV5-1 combines with J gene TRBJ2-7; perhaps TRBD1 as D (6 bases). Germline CDR1 is SGHRS and CDR2 is YFSETQ. Trimming stripped 1 base from V and 5 bases from J, with 7 bases between. The CDR3 loop spans 12 amino acids. The CDR3 region has the DNA TGCGCCAGCAGCTTGCCAGGGGACGAGCAGTACTTC. This translates into CASSLPGDEQYF.

The rearrangement uses TRBV4-1 and TRBJ2-7; unclear D gene. Looked up from germline, CDR1 is MGHRA and CDR2 is YSYEKL. Trimming shortened V by 1 base and J by 0 bases, and 7 bases separated the two germline ends. The CDR3 runs to 14 residues. The CDR3 is CASSQGFISYEQYF. CDR3 coding DNA: TGCGCCAGCAGCCAAGGGTTTATCTCCTACGAGCAGTACTTC.

The CDR3 DNA follows: TGTGCCAGCAGTTACAGCTCCTACAATGAGCAGTTCTTC. It specifies CASSYSSYNEQFF. The V gene is TRBV27, the J gene TRBJ2-1; D gene ambiguous. Germline V gene lookup returns CDR1 MNHEY and CDR2 SMNVEV (reference sequence). V lost 4 bases and J 0 bases, leaving 4 bases between the germline ends. This CDR3 spans 13 amino acids.

This chain links TRBV6-1 with TRBJ1-4; no reliable D call. The germline V gene has CDR1 MNHNS and CDR2 SASEGT. The CDR3 totals 13 residues. Trimming pared 0 bases from V and 14 bases from J, leaving 13 bases between. This CDR3 is CASSEAFGFLLFF. Written as DNA, the CDR3 is TGTGCCAGCAGTGAAGCATTCGGGTTCTTGCTGTTTTTT.

The chain recombines TRBV9 with TRBJ2-5; D tentatively reads TRBD1 or TRBD2 (6 bases each). With 4 bases removed from V and 5 bases from J, the gap between germline ends came to 12 bases. CDR1 and CDR2 (germline): SGDLS, YYNGEE. The CDR3 length is 13 residues. The CDR3 DNA reads as TGTGCCAGCAGCTCCCCGGGGGCGGAGACCCAGTACTTC. It specifies CASSSPGAETQYF.

The chain joins TRBV19 to TRBJ2-7; D may be TRBD2 (6 bases). The CDR3 is made up of 14 amino acids. Trimming shortened V by 5 bases and J by 3 bases, and 14 bases separated the two germline ends. Germline V gene data show CDR1 as LNHDA and CDR2 as SQIVND (reference sequence). The CDR3 is CASSFVSGGYEQYF. In nucleotides, the CDR3 is TGTGCCAGTAGTTTCGTCTCCGGGGGCTACGAGCAGTACTTC.

The chain recombines TRBV5-3 with TRBJ1-1; TRBD1 might be the D (5 bases). TRBV5-3 is an ORF, and what it does is uncertain. This CDR3 region has 13 residues. V was cut by 4 bases and J by 1 base, with 8 bases left in between. DNA of the CDR3: TGTGCCAGAAGCCCAGGACAGAACACTGAAGCTTTCTTT. This gives the protein CARSPGQNTEAFF.

The chain links TRBV5-1 to TRBJ2-2; D may be TRBD1 (5 bases). V was cut by 4 bases and J by 1 base, with 8 bases left in between. Germline CDR1 reads SGHRS; CDR2 reads YFSETQ. This CDR3 comprises 14 residues. The CDR3 region has the DNA TGCGCCAGCAGCAACGGACAGAACACCGGGGAGCTGTTTTTT. Translation: CASSNGQNTGELFF.

This rearrangement joins TRBV2 to TRBJ1-2, with D possibly TRBD1 on 5 matching bases. Germline CDR1 is SNHLY and CDR2 is FYNNEI. The CDR3 spans 13 residues. The germline V and J ends were trimmed by 8 bases and 10 bases, with 20 bases remaining between them. This chain's CDR3 is CASQWETARAYTF. DNA of the CDR3: TGTGCCAGCCAATGGGAGACAGCTCGAGCCTACACCTTC.

V and J are TRBV19 and TRBJ2-3; no clear D. CDR3 length: 14 amino acids. The germline V gene has CDR1 LNHDA and CDR2 SQIVND (reference sequence). Trimming removed 2 bases at V and 1 base at J, with 7 bases between. DNA for the CDR3: TGTGCCAGTAGTATACAGGCCGGCACAGATACGCAGTATTTT. Its translation: CASSIQAGTDTQYF.

The chain is built from TRBV7-3 and TRBJ2-6; the D gene could be TRBD1 or TRBD2 (6 bases each). From germline, CDR1 is SGHTA and CDR2 FQGTGA. The CDR3 is 16 residues long. The V end lost 4 bases, the J end lost 0 bases, and 10 bases lay between the germline ends. CDR3 loop: CASSSGASSGANVLTF. DNA of the CDR3: TGTGCCAGCAGCTCGGGGGCCTCCTCTGGGGCCAACGTCCTGACTTTC.

The J gene is TRBJ2-1, the V gene TRBV9; D uncertain. V was cut by 0 bases and J by 3 bases, with 10 bases left in between. Germline lookup yields CDR1 SGDLS and CDR2 YYNGEE. This CDR3 has 15 amino acids. The chain's CDR3 is CASSVALAGYNEQFF. In DNA, the CDR3 is TGTGCCAGCAGCGTAGCCCTGGCAGGCTACAATGAGCAGTTCTTC.

V is TRBV6-5 and J is TRBJ2-1, with TRBD1 identical over 9 bases. The CDR3 spans 16 residues. Germline lookup yields CDR1 MNHEY and CDR2 SVGAGI. The V segment lost 2 bases and the J segment 5 bases; nucleotides outside the gene matches: 7. The CDR3 DNA reads TGTGCCAGCAGTTACCCCGGGACAGGGTTAGACAATGAGCAGTTCTTC. Protein: CASSYPGTGLDNEQFF.

The chain is built from TRBV7-9 and TRBJ1-1; D is ambiguous. The CDR3 runs 14 residues. V was cut by 3 bases and J by 1 base, with 9 bases left in between. CDR1 and CDR2 from the germline V gene are SEHNR and FQNEAQ (reference sequence). CDR3 sequence (DNA): TGTGCCAGCAGCTTCGGAGACTCGAACACTGAAGCTTTCTTT. This encodes CASSFGDSNTEAFF.

This rearrangement joins TRBV7-9 to TRBJ1-3; no clear D. Trimming took off 5 bases at V and 2 bases at J, with 13 bases between the two ends. The CDR3 length is 15 residues. The V gene's germline CDR1 is SEHNR and CDR2 FQNEAQ (reference sequence). The CDR3, as DNA: TGTGCCAGCAGCCGGGCCACTGGGACTGGAAACACCATATATTTT. Protein: CASSRATGTGNTIYF.